The 27 T cell receptor beta chains given below trace back to one sample, sequenced in a study of naive and memory T cell subsets. The beta constant-region primer was an equimolar mix of two oligonucleotides covering TRBC1 and TRBC2. TCRdb reprocessed the UMI-ligation and nested PCR reads with MiXCR, giving one entry per CDR3 protein. The table lists approximately 85,000 distinct CDR3 sequences, about 6.5% of them singletons. Sequenced sample: central memory CD4+ T cells from blood. The receptors were sampled from a human donor in good health.

This clonotype was found many times. V usage is TRBV27 and J usage is TRBJ2-3; TRBD2 is a possible D gene (5 bases). This CDR3 has 14 residues. Germline V lookup: CDR1 MNHEY, CDR2 SMNVEV (reference sequence). V lost 1 base, J lost 6 bases, and 11 bases lay in between. The CDR3 spells CASSLLRAGDTQYF. The DNA for the CDR3 is TGTGCCAGCAGTTTATTGCGGGCCGGTGATACGCAGTATTTT.

This clonotype was seen repeatedly, ten times or more. This chain links TRBV29-1 with TRBJ1-6, with TRBD1 matching over 7 bases. Germline trimming cut 6 bases from V and 12 bases from J; bases unmatched to any gene: 14. The CDR3 runs to 14 residues. In germline, CDR1 is SQVTM, CDR2 ANQGSEA. CDR3 DNA: TGCAGCGTACCCTGGACAGGTGGGATTGTACCCCTCCACTTT. Amino acid sequence: CSVPWTGGIVPLHF. The whole variable domain, filled in from reference TRBV29-1 and TRBJ1-6, reads SAVISQKPSRDICQRGTSLTIQCQVDSQVTMMFWYRQQPGQSLTLIATANQGSEATYESGFVIDKFPISRPNLTFSTLTVSNMSPEDSSIYLCSVPWTGGIVPLHFGNGTRLTVT.

This clonotype was observed a few times. The chain recombines TRBV15 with TRBJ2-5, with D possibly TRBD2 on 5 matching bases. Looked up from germline, CDR1 is LNHNV and CDR2 is YYDKDF (reference sequence). This CDR3 region has 14 residues. The ends were cut back, 5 bases at V and 8 bases at J, with 18 bases in the middle. Written as DNA, the CDR3 is TGTGCCACCAGCCGGTCAATCGAGGGTGTCACCCAGTACTTC. The encoded protein is CATSRSIEGVTQYF.

At least ten counts were recorded for this clonotype. The chain is built from TRBV7-2 and TRBJ2-1; unclear D gene. Germline lookup yields CDR1 SGHTA and CDR2 FQGNSA. The length of the CDR3 is 15 residues. V dropped 1 base and J dropped 5 bases, with 12 bases sitting between them. The CDR3 is CASSLGLVRNNEQFF. The CDR3 nucleotides are TGTGCCAGCAGCTTAGGGCTTGTCCGAAACAATGAGCAGTTCTTC.

This clonotype has more than one count but fewer than ten. This rearrangement joins TRBV11-2 to TRBJ1-4; D remains ambiguous. Per the germline V gene, CDR1 is SGHAT and CDR2 is FQNNGV. V gave up 2 bases and J gave up 4 bases, with 8 bases separating them. The CDR3 has 14 residues. CDR3 residues: CASSLRPDNEKLFF. The CDR3 DNA reads as TGTGCCAGCAGCTTACGGCCAGATAATGAAAAACTGTTTTTT.

This chain links TRBV27 with TRBJ1-1; unclear D gene. The CDR3 runs to 14 residues. Trimming cost V 2 bases and J 9 bases, with 16 bases left between them. Germline assignment: CDR1 MNHEY and CDR2 SMNVEV (reference sequence). The CDR3: CASSLAGTVYKAFF. CDR3 nucleotide sequence: TGTGCCAGCAGTTTAGCAGGCACCGTTTACAAAGCTTTCTTT.

With respect to this clonotype: This may come from a read error, since a much larger clone is one base off. The chain has TRBV4-3 and TRBJ1-4; D is possibly TRBD1 (5 bases). The V gene lost 4 bases and the J gene lost 4 bases, with 13 bases spanning the gap. The CDR3 sequence is 15 residues long. Looked up from germline, CDR1 is LGHNA and CDR2 is YSLEER. The CDR3: CASSRQRQFNEKLFF. CDR3 bases: TGCGCCAGCAGCCGGCAGAGACAGTTTAATGAAAAACTGTTTTTT.

The V and J genes are TRBV30 and TRBJ2-1, with 7 bases identical to TRBD2. Germline V gene lookup returns CDR1 GTSNPN and CDR2 SVGIG (reference sequence). There are 13 residues in the CDR3. V was pared by 0 bases and J by 12 bases, with 8 bases of the junction left unmatched. The CDR3: CAWSVRGESGQFF. In DNA form, the CDR3 reads TGTGCCTGGAGTGTACGGGGGGAGAGTGGGCAGTTCTTC.

The chain recombines TRBV4-2 with TRBJ2-7; 7 nucleotides align to TRBD1. The CDR3 extends over 15 amino acids. J gave up 1 base and V 4 bases, and 7 bases lay outside the gene matches. CDR1 LGHNA and CDR2 YNFKEQ come from the germline V gene. The CDR3 nucleotides are TGTGCCAGCAGCCGGTCCGGGACAGCATCCTACGAGCAGTACTTC. Its translation: CASSRSGTASYEQYF.

This clonotype was recorded a few times. The V gene is TRBV29-1, the J gene TRBJ2-3; no reliable D call. Trimming took 5 bases from V and 2 from J, leaving 8 bases between them. CDR3 length equals 12 residues. CDR1 and CDR2 (germline): SQVTM, ANQGSEA. CDR3 sequence reads: CSVIIVTDTQYF. The CDR3 bases are TGCAGCGTTATTATCGTCACAGATACGCAGTATTTT.

The chain joins TRBV28 to TRBJ1-2; D unclear. This CDR3 has 17 residues. Germline CDR1 is MDHEN and CDR2 is SYDVKM. Trimming pared 3 bases from V and 7 bases from J, leaving 24 bases between. The CDR3 DNA sequence: TGTGCCAGCAGTTTGGGATCCCCCGGTCGACCCTCCACTGGCTACACCTTC. This codes for CASSLGSPGRPSTGYTF.

This clonotype was observed many times. The chain recombines TRBV20-1 with TRBJ2-7; D not resolved. Germline-derived CDR1 and CDR2 are DFQATT and SNEGSKA (reference sequence). V was clipped by 6 bases and J by 0 bases, with 12 bases between them. The CDR3 has 13 amino acids. Here the CDR3 reads CSAHPMSSYEQYF. The CDR3 DNA reads as TGCAGTGCCCACCCCATGAGCTCCTACGAGCAGTACTTC.

This clonotype was picked up a small number of times. Here the CDR3 DNA reads TGTGCCAGCAGTTGGAAGGGACTAGCGTCCGGGGAGCTGTTTTTT. Its protein is CASSWKGLASGELFF. The V and J genes are TRBV27 and TRBJ2-2, with 10 bases identical to TRBD2. The CDR3 length is 15 residues. V trimming: 4 bases; J trimming: 6 bases; junction bases outside the gene matches: 5. Germline V gene data show CDR1 as MNHEY and CDR2 as SMNVEV (reference sequence).

In regard to this clonotype: Given a much more abundant clone one base away, this may be a read error. This chain links TRBV7-9 with TRBJ1-1; no definite D call. The CDR3 spans 14 residues. Germline V gives CDR1 SEHNR, CDR2 FQNEAQ (reference sequence). The CDR3 nucleotides read TGTGCCATCAGCTTAGAGGGTAAGGGCACTGAAGCTTTCTTT. It encodes CAISLEGKGTEAFF.

This clonotype was counted a few times. The chain carries TRBV4-3 and TRBJ2-1; 8 bases align to TRBD1. V lost 4 bases, J lost 9 bases, and 5 bases stayed unmatched. In germline, CDR1 is LGHNA, CDR2 YSLEER. This CDR3 is built from 13 residues. The CDR3 protein is CASSLDRGGEQFF. CDR3 nucleotide sequence: TGCGCCAGCAGCCTCGACAGGGGAGGTGAGCAGTTCTTC.

This clonotype was observed a few times. The chain links TRBV14 to TRBJ2-1; 10 nucleotides line up with TRBD2. This CDR3 has 16 amino acids. The trim removed 4 bases at V and 10 bases at J, leaving 13 bases unmatched. Germline values: CDR1 SGHDN, CDR2 FVKESK. The CDR3 DNA reads TGTGCCAGCAGCCCCATTTCAAGCGGGAGGGCCGGGGAGCAGTTCTTC. It yields the protein CASSPISSGRAGEQFF. The whole variable domain, filled in from reference TRBV14 and TRBJ2-1, reads EAGVTQFPSHSVIEKGQTVTLRCDPISGHDNLYWYRRVMGKEIKFLLHFVKESKQDESGMPNNRFLAERTGGTYSTLKVQPAELEDSGVYFCASSPISSGRAGEQFFGPGTRLTVL.

This clonotype was counted many times. CDR3 protein: CASSLDRQETQYF. CDR3 DNA sequence: TGTGCCAGCAGTTTGGACAGGCAAGAGACCCAGTACTTC. This chain joins TRBV28 and TRBJ2-5; TRBD1 matches at 7 bases. Per the germline V gene, CDR1 is MDHEN and CDR2 is SYDVKM. This CDR3 region has 13 residues. V shed 3 bases and J 2 bases; nucleotides not matched to a gene: 0. Full variable domain (outside the CDR3, taken from reference TRBV28 and TRBJ2-5): DVKVTQSSRYLVKRTGEKVFLECVQDMDHENMFWYRQDPGLGLRLIYFSYDVKMKEKGDIPEGYSVSREKKERFSLILESASTNQTSMYLCASSLDRQETQYFGPGTRLLVL.

This clonotype was observed many times. V and J are TRBV20-1 and TRBJ1-5; the D is unclear. The CDR3 extends over 17 amino acids. In germline, CDR1 is DFQATT, CDR2 SNEGSKA (reference sequence). V was pared by 0 bases and J by 2 bases, with 17 bases between. The CDR3 nucleotides are TGCAGTGCTAGAGATCGCTTGGCGCCTCTGGGCAATCAGCCCCAGCATTTT. This encodes CSARDRLAPLGNQPQHF.

At least ten counts were recorded for this clonotype. V is TRBV4-1 and J is TRBJ1-1; a weak D match, TRBD1 (6 bases). V shed 4 bases and J shed 11 bases, with 23 bases lying between them. This CDR3 is 15 amino acids long. Germline CDR1 and CDR2: MGHRA and YSYEKL. CDR3 loop: CASSRGQSKAKEAFF. The DNA for the CDR3 is TGCGCCAGCAGCCGAGGACAGTCAAAGGCCAAAGAGGCTTTCTTT.

In this sample, this clonotype turned up many times. The chain carries TRBV18 and TRBJ1-1; 8 bases agree with TRBD1. The trim removed 3 bases at V and 2 bases at J, leaving 11 bases unmatched. Germline CDR1 is KGHSH and CDR2 is LQKENI. The CDR3 has 17 amino acids. The CDR3 DNA sequence: TGTGCCAGCTCACCCACCCCTCAGGGGGCGTTCAACACTGAAGCTTTCTTT. Translated, it gives CASSPTPQGAFNTEAFF.

This clonotype is judged medium-sized. The gene calls are TRBV6-2 or TRBV6-3 and TRBJ2-2, with a tentative D call TRBD1 (6 bases). Trimming stripped 4 bases from V and 4 bases from J, with 19 bases between. The length of the CDR3 is 17 residues. The germline V gene encodes CDR1 MNHEY and CDR2 SVGEGT. The CDR3 coding sequence is TGTGCCAGCAGTTCCCCGGTAGGGGGAGTGGGCACCGGGGAGCTGTTTTTT. Its protein product is CASSSPVGGVGTGELFF.

This chain connects TRBV28 to TRBJ2-5; perhaps TRBD2 as D (5 bases). The CDR3 is made up of 13 amino acids. Germline CDR1 is MDHEN and CDR2 is SYDVKM. Trimming stripped 10 bases from V and 4 bases from J, with 16 bases between. Here the CDR3 reads CATRWTLGETQYF. CDR3 bases: TGTGCCACCCGTTGGACTCTCGGAGAGACCCAGTACTTC. Using reference TRBV28 and TRBJ2-5 for the parts outside the CDR3, the full variable domain is DVKVTQSSRYLVKRTGEKVFLECVQDMDHENMFWYRQDPGLGLRLIYFSYDVKMKEKGDIPEGYSVSREKKERFSLILESASTNQTSMYLCATRWTLGETQYFGPGTRLLVL.

This clonotype was seen a handful of times. The chain is built from TRBV6-2 or TRBV6-3 and TRBJ1-5; D perhaps matches TRBD1 (5 bases). This CDR3 is 15 amino acids long. Trimming shortened V by 2 bases and J by 5 bases, and 13 bases separated the two germline ends. Germline CDR1 is MNHEY and CDR2 is SVGEGT. CDR3: CASSYRAPGYQPQHF. CDR3 sequence (DNA): TGTGCCAGCAGTTACCGAGCTCCAGGGTATCAGCCCCAGCATTTT.

This clonotype was recorded many times. V usage is TRBV2 and J usage is TRBJ2-3, with unresolved D. Trimming stripped 6 bases from V and 6 bases from J, with 22 bases between. Germline assignment: CDR1 SNHLY and CDR2 FYNNEI. The CDR3 spans 16 residues. CDR3 sequence reads: CASRETSTLQDDTQYF. The DNA of the CDR3 is TGTGCCAGCAGGGAAACTTCGACCCTGCAGGACGATACGCAGTATTTT.

This clonotype was recorded at least ten times. The J gene is TRBJ2-7, the V gene TRBV11-3, with TRBD2 matching 9 bases. V gave up 3 bases and J gave up 2 bases; unmatched junction bases: 5. This CDR3 comprises 15 residues. Germline CDR1 and CDR2: SGHNT and YENEEA. CDR3 region: CASSFRTSETYEQYF. CDR3 bases: TGTGCCAGCAGCTTTCGGACTAGCGAAACCTACGAGCAGTACTTC.

By share, this clonotype counts as medium-sized (0.01 to 0.1%). The rearrangement joins TRBV12-3 or TRBV12-4 to TRBJ1-3; the match to TRBD1 covers 8 bases. The CDR3 consists of 15 residues. Losses at the gene ends were 6 bases for V and 0 bases for J; bases not matched to a gene: 4. CDR3 sequence: CASSLTGVSGNTIYF. CDR3 nucleotides: TGTGCCAGCAGCTTGACAGGGGTCTCTGGAAACACCATATATTTT.

This sequence joins TRBV7-2 and TRBJ1-1; TRBD1 aligns across 9 bases. Germline V CDR1 and CDR2: SGHTA, FQGNSA. The V and J ends lost 4 bases and 1 base, in that order; junction bases with no gene match: 10. This CDR3 is 17 amino acids long. This CDR3 reads CASSSAGTGYANTEAFF. Written as DNA, the CDR3 is TGTGCCAGCAGCTCCGCCGGGACAGGGTATGCGAACACTGAAGCTTTCTTT.